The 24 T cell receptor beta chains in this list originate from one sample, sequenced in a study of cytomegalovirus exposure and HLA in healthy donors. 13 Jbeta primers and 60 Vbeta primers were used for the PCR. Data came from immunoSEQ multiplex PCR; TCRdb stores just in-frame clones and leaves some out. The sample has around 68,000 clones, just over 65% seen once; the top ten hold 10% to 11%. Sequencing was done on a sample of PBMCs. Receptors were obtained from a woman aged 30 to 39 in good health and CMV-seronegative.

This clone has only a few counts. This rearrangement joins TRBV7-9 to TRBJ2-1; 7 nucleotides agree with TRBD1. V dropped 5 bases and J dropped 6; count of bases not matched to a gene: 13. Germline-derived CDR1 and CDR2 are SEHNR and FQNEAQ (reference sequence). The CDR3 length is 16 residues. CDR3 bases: TGTGCCAGCAGCCCTTCCGTTAGGGGGCCCCTCAATGAGCAGTTCTTC. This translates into CASSPSVRGPLNEQFF. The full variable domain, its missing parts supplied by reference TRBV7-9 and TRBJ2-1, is DTGVSQNPRHKITKRGQNVTFRCDPISEHNRLYWYRQTLGQGPEFLTYFQNEAQLEKSRLLSDRFSAERPKGSFSTLEIQRTEQGDSAMYLCASSPSVRGPLNEQFFGPGTRLTVL.

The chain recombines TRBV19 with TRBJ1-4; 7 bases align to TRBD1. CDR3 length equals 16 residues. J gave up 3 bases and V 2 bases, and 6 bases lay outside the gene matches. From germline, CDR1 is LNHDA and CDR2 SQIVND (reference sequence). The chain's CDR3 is CASSINPRGANEKLFF. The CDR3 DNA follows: TGTGCCAGTAGTATAAACCCCAGGGGGGCTAATGAAAAACTGTTTTTT.

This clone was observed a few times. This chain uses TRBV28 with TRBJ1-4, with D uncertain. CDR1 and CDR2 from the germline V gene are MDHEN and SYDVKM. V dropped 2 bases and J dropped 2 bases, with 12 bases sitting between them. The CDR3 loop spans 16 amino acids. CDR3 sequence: CASSLHGGGTNEKLFF. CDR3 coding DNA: TGTGCCAGCAGTTTACACGGTGGCGGGACTAATGAAAAACTGTTTTTT.

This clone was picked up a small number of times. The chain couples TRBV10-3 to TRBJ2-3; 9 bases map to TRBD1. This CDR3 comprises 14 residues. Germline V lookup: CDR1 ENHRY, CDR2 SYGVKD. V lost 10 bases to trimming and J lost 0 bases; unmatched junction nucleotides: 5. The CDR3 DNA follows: TGTGCCACCACAGGGGGCGCGAGCACAGATACGCAGTATTTT. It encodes CATTGGASTDTQYF.

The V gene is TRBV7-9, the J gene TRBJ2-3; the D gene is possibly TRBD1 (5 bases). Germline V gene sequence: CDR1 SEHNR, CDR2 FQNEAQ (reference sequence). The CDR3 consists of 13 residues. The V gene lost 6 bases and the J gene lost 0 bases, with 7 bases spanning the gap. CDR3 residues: CASRKGSTDTQYF. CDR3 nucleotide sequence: TGTGCCAGCAGAAAGGGGAGCACAGATACGCAGTATTTT. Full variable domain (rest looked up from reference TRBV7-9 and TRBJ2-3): DTGVSQNPRHKITKRGQNVTFRCDPISEHNRLYWYRQTLGQGPEFLTYFQNEAQLEKSRLLSDRFSAERPKGSFSTLEIQRTEQGDSAMYLCASRKGSTDTQYFGPGTRLTVL.

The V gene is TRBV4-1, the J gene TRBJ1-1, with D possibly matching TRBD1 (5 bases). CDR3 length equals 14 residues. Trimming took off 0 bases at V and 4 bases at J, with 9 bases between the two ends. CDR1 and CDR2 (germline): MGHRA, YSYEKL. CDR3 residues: CASSQEGLRTEAFF. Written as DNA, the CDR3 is TGCGCCAGCAGCCAAGAGGGACTCCGCACTGAAGCTTTCTTT.

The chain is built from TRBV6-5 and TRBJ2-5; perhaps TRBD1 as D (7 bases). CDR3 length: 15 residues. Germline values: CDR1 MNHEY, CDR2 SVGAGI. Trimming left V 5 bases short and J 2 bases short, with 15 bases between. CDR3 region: CASSPPRGVQETQYF. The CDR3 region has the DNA TGTGCCAGCAGTCCCCCCAGGGGGGTGCAAGAGACCCAGTACTTC.

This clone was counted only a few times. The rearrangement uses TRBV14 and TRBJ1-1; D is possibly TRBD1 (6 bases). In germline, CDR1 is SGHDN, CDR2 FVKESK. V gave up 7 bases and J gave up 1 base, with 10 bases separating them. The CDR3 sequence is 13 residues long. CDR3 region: CASTRGQNTEAFF. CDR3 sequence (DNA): TGTGCCAGCACCCGGGGACAGAACACTGAAGCTTTCTTT.

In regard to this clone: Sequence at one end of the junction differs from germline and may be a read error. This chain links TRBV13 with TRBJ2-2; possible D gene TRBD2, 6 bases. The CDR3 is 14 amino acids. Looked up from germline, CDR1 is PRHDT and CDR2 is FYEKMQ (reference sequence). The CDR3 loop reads CASSLGDKSGGLFF. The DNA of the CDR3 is TGTGCCAGCAGCTTAGGTGACAAATCCGGGGGGCTGTTTTTT.

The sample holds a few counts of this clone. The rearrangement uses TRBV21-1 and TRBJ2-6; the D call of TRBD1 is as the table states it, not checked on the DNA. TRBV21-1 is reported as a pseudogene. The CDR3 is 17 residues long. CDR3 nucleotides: TGTGCCAGCAGCAAACGTGGAGGGGGCTGTGGGGCCAACGTCCTGACTTTC. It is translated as CASSKRGGGCGANVLTF.

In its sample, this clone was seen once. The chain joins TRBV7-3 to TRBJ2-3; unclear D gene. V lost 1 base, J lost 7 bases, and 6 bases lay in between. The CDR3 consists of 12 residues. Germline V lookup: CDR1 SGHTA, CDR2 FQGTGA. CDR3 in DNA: TGTGCCAGCAGCTTAAATCCAAATACGCAGTATTTT. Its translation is CASSLNPNTQYF.

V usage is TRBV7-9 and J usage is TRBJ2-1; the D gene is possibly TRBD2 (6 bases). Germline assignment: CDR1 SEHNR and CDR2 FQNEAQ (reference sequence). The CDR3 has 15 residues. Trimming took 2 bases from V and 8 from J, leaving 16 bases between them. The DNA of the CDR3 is TGTGCCAGCAGCTTATACGCGGGGAGTGCGGATGAGCAGTTCTTC. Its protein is CASSLYAGSADEQFF.

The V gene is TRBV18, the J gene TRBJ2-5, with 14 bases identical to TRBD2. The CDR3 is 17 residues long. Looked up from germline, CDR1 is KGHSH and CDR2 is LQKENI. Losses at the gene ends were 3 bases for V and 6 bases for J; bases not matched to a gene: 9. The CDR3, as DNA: TGTGCCAGCTCACCCCAGGGACTAGCGGGGGCCGGGAAGACCCAGTACTTC. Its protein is CASSPQGLAGAGKTQYF.

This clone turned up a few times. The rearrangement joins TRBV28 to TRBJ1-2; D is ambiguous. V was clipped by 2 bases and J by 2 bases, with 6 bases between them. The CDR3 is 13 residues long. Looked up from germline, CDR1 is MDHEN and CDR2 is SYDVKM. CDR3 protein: CASSLNNNYGYTF. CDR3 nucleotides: TGTGCCAGCAGTTTAAACAACAACTATGGCTACACCTTC.

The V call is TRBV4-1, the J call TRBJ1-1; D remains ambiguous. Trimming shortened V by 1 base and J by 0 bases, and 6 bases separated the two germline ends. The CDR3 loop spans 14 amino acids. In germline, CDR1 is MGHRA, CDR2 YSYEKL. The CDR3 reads CASSQVSMNTEAFF. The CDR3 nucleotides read TGCGCCAGCAGCCAAGTGTCCATGAACACTGAAGCTTTCTTT.

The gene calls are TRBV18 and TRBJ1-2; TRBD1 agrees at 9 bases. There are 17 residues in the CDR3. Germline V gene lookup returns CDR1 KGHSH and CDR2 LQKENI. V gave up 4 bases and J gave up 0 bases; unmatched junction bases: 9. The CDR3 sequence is CASSLTDRGGPNYGYTF. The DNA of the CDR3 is TGTGCCAGCTCACTGACGGACAGGGGTGGGCCTAACTATGGCTACACCTTC. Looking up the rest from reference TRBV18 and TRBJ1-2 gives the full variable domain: NAGVMQNPRHLVRRRGQEARLRCSPMKGHSHVYWYRQLPEEGLKFMVYLQKENIIDESGMPKERFSAEFPKEGPSILRIQQVVRGDSAAYFCASSLTDRGGPNYGYTFGSGTRLTVV.

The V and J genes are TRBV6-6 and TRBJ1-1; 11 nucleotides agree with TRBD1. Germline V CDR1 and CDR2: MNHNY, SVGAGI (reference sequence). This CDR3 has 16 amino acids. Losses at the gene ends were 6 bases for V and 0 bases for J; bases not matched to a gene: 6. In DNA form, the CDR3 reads TGTGCCAGCAGAGGGACAGGGGGGAGAATGAACACTGAAGCTTTCTTT. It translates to CASRGTGGRMNTEAFF.

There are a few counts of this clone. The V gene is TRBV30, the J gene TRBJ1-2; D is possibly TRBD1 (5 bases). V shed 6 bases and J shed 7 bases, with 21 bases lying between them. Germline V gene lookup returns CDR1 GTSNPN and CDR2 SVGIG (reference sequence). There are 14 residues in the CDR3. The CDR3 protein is CACSNPGGTRGYTF. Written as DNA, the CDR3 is TGTGCCTGTTCCAACCCGGGGGGGACGCGTGGCTACACCTTC.

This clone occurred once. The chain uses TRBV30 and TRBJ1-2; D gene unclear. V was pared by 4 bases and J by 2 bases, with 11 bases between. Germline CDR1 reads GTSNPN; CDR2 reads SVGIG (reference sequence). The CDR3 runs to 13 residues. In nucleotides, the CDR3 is TGTGCCTGGATTGTCGTCGGGAACTATGGCTACACCTTC. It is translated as CAWIVVGNYGYTF.

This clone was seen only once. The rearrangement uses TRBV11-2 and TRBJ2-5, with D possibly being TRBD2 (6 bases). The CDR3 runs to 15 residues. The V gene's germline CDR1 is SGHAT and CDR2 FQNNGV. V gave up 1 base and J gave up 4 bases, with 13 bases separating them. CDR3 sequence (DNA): TGTGCCAGCAGCTTAGTTCGACTAGAATCAGAGACCCAGTACTTC. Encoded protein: CASSLVRLESETQYF.

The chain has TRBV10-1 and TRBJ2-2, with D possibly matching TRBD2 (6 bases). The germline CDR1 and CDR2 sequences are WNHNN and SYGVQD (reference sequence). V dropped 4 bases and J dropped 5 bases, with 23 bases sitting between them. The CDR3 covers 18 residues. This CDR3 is CASSVSTRERVWTGELFF. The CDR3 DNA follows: TGCGCCAGCAGTGTATCTACGAGGGAGCGGGTTTGGACCGGGGAGCTGTTTTTT.

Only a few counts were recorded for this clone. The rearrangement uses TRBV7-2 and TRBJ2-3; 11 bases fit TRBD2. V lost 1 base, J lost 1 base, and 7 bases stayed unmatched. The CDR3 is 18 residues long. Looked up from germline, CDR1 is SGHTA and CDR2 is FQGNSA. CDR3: CASSLVPLSGGGTDTQYF. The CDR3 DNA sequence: TGTGCCAGCAGCTTAGTCCCCCTTAGCGGGGGGGGCACAGATACGCAGTATTTT.

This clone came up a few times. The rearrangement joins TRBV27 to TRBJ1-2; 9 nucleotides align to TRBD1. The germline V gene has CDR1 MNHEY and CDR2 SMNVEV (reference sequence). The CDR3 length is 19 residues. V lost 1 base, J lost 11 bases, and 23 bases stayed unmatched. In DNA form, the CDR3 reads TGTGCCAGCAGTTTATACAGTAGGACAGGGGCCTCCAACCCTATGGGGTACACCTTC. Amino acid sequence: CASSLYSRTGASNPMGYTF.

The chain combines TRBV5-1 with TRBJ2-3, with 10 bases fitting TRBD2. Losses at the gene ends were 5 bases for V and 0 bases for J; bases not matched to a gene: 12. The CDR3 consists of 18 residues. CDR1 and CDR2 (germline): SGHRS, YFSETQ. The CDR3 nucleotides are TGCGCCAGCAGGTTTGGCAGCGGGGGGGACTCTAGCACAGATACGCAGTATTTT. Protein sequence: CASRFGSGGDSSTDTQYF.